This T cell receptor beta chain was obtained from a study of CD8 T cells in ankylosing spondylitis. Study-level findings and limits: Disease-linked clones proved CD8+ and comparatively uncommon in peripheral blood.

The CDR3 runs to 13 residues. The germline CDR1 and CDR2 sequences are SGHDT and YYEEEE. Trimming pared 5 bases from V and 6 bases from J, leaving 14 bases between. This clonotype has at least ten counts. What it binds is unknown. A single record per CDR3 protein comes from TCRdb applying MiXCR to the 5' RACE reads. Of 200,000 to 250,000 distinct CDR3 sequences listed, roughly a tenth are singletons. The chain has TRBV5-6 and TRBJ1-2; tentative D call: TRBD1 (5 bases). Sequencing used blood, either unsorted or a sorted T cell fraction (not recorded which). The clonotype originates from a male donor with ankylosing spondylitis or in good health (not recorded which). CDR3 in amino acids: CASRQREGDGYTF. The CDR3 nucleotides read TGTGCCAGCAGGCAGAGGGAAGGGGATGGCTACACCTTC.